These 24 T cell receptor beta chains share one sample of origin, sequenced in a study of blood T cell repertoires in COVID-19. Libraries were prepared by immunoSEQ multiplex PCR; TCRdb keeps only in-frame clonotypes and omits some of them. The sample contains approximately 230,000 clones, about 86% of which appear only once. Sequencing input: peripheral blood. The receptors stem from an elderly man with acute or convalescent COVID-19.

The gene calls are TRBV6-5 and TRBJ1-3; 8 bases fit TRBD1. Germline values: CDR1 MNHEY, CDR2 SVGAGI. The CDR3 runs 16 residues. V was pared by 4 bases and J by 7 bases, with 12 bases of the junction left unmatched. Written as DNA, the CDR3 is TGTGCCAGCAGTTTTGGACAGGGAGCTCCAGGGAACACCATATATTTT. Amino acid sequence: CASSFGQGAPGNTIYF.

This chain joins TRBV7-7 and TRBJ2-5; TRBD2 matches 7 bases. There are 14 residues in the CDR3. Germline lookup yields CDR1 SSHAT and CDR2 FNYEAQ (reference sequence). With 5 bases clipped from V and 5 bases from J, the junction kept 8 bases outside the gene matches. In DNA form, the CDR3 reads TGTGCCAGCAGCCCCTCGAGGCGGGGGGAGACCCAGTACTTC. Its protein is CASSPSRRGETQYF. The whole variable domain, remainder taken from reference TRBV7-7 and TRBJ2-5, is GAGVSQSPRYKVTKRGQDVTLRCDPISSHATLYWYQQALGQGPEFLTYFNYEAQPDKSGLPSDRFSAERPEGSISTLTIQRTEQRDSAMYRCASSPSRRGETQYFGPGTRLLVL.

This clone was recorded only once. The chain's CDR3 is CASSRGSGGSYEQYF. CDR3 DNA: TGTGCCAGCAGCCGAGGGAGCGGGGGAAGCTACGAGCAGTACTTC. The chain carries TRBV11-2 and TRBJ2-7, with 8 bases matching TRBD2. This CDR3 comprises 15 residues. Germline V gene data show CDR1 as SGHAT and CDR2 as FQNNGV. The V and J ends lost 5 bases and 3 bases, in that order; junction bases with no gene match: 9. The complete variable domain, with remaining parts taken from reference TRBV11-2 and TRBJ2-7, reads EAGVAQSPRYKIIEKRQSVAFWCNPISGHATLYWYQQILGQGPKLLIQFQNNGVVDDSQLPKDRFSAERLKGVDSTLKIQPAKLEDSAVYLCASSRGSGGSYEQYFGPGTRLTVT.

This chain links TRBV6-2 or TRBV6-3 with TRBJ1-1, with a possible D match to TRBD1 (6 bases). In germline, CDR1 is MNHEY, CDR2 SVGEGT. Trimming cost V 2 bases and J 5 bases, with 15 bases left between them. The CDR3 has 15 residues. In DNA, the CDR3 is TGTGCCAGCAGTTACCCCCGGGGGGGCAGGACTGAAGCTTTCTTT. It specifies CASSYPRGGRTEAFF.

V usage is TRBV5-1 and J usage is TRBJ1-1; no definite D call. Trimming pared 3 bases from V and 6 bases from J, leaving 18 bases between. Germline V gene lookup returns CDR1 SGHRS and CDR2 YFSETQ. The CDR3 has 15 amino acids. CDR3 coding DNA: TGCGCCAGCAGCTACCGGGTCCAGAGTTGGGCTGAAGCTTTCTTT. Protein: CASSYRVQSWAEAFF.

This clone was recorded once. Relative to the germline gene, one junction end is altered; a read error may explain this. This chain joins TRBV5-1 and TRBJ2-3, with D perhaps matching TRBD2 (6 bases). CDR3 size: 15 residues. CDR1 is SGHRS, CDR2 YFSETQ, per germline. The CDR3 coding sequence is TGCGCCAGCAGTTTGGGGGGACTTATCACAGATACGCAGTATTTT. This gives the protein CASSLGGLITDTQYF.

This rearrangement joins TRBV12-5 to TRBJ2-7, with TRBD1 identical over 8 bases. The CDR3 has 14 residues. Losses at the gene ends were 6 bases for V and 5 bases for J; bases not matched to a gene: 9. Per the germline V gene, CDR1 is LGHNT and CDR2 is FRNRAP. This CDR3 is CASGRSETGDEQYF. In DNA, the CDR3 is TGTGCTAGTGGCAGAAGCGAGACAGGGGACGAGCAGTACTTC.

This clone was found many times. The chain joins TRBV6-2 or TRBV6-3 to TRBJ2-7; maybe TRBD1 (6 bases). The CDR3 length is 13 residues. From germline, CDR1 is MNHEY and CDR2 SVGEGT. V dropped 5 bases and J dropped 0 bases, with 8 bases sitting between them. The chain's CDR3 is CASSLRGSYEQYF. As DNA, the CDR3 is TGTGCCAGCAGTCTCAGGGGCTCCTACGAGCAGTACTTC.

The sample holds a few counts of this clone. J is TRBJ1-6 and V is TRBV3-1 (or the pseudogene TRBV3-2), with a weak D call TRBD1 (6 bases). The CDR3 sequence is 13 residues long. With 1 base removed from V and 14 bases from J, the gap between germline ends came to 12 bases. Germline V gene data show CDR1 as LGHDT and CDR2 as YNNKEL (reference sequence). CDR3: CASSQVATGALHF. In nucleotides, the CDR3 is TGTGCCAGCAGCCAAGTGGCGACAGGCGCCCTCCACTTT.

V usage is TRBV2 and J usage is TRBJ2-2; the D is unclear. The CDR3 extends over 14 amino acids. The germline V gene encodes CDR1 SNHLY and CDR2 FYNNEI. Deletions cut 1 base from V and 1 base from J, with 4 bases between. The CDR3 DNA follows: TGTGCCAGCAGTGAAGGACAGAACACCGGGGAGCTGTTTTTT. The encoded protein is CASSEGQNTGELFF.

The J gene is TRBJ2-2, the V gene TRBV7-9, with D maybe TRBD2 (5 bases). There are 15 residues in the CDR3. V lost 7 bases, J lost 4 bases, and 16 bases lay in between. The V gene's germline CDR1 is SEHNR and CDR2 FQNEAQ (reference sequence). The DNA for the CDR3 is TGTGCCAGCACCACGCCGAGGAGCGGCACCGGGGAGCTGTTTTTT. Translating gives CASTTPRSGTGELFF.

The J gene is TRBJ2-3, the V gene TRBV5-4; tentatively, D is TRBD2 (6 bases). Germline V gives CDR1 SGHNT, CDR2 YYREEE (reference sequence). CDR3 length: 14 amino acids. Trimming cost V 2 bases and J 6 bases, with 13 bases left between them. The CDR3: CASSLPGLVDTQYF. The CDR3 DNA sequence: TGTGCCAGCAGCTTACCGGGACTCGTTGATACGCAGTATTTT.

The chain has TRBV28 and TRBJ2-7; 7 nucleotides line up with TRBD1. The V and J ends lost 6 bases and 4 bases, in that order; junction bases with no gene match: 15. The V gene's germline CDR1 is MDHEN and CDR2 SYDVKM. The CDR3 is 16 residues long. CDR3 DNA: TGTGCCAGCAGCCCAGATGACAGGGTAAGAATGTACGAGCAGTACTTC. Its protein product is CASSPDDRVRMYEQYF.

V is TRBV20-1 and J is TRBJ2-5; TRBD1 is a possible D gene (5 bases). The CDR3 has 13 amino acids. CDR1 and CDR2 (germline): DFQATT, SNEGSKA (reference sequence). Trimming took off 3 bases at V and 2 bases at J, with 10 bases between the two ends. CDR3 nucleotides: TGCAGTGCTAGTAGGACACAGCAAGAGACCCAGTACTTC. The encoded protein is CSASRTQQETQYF.

V gene TRBV6-5 combines with J gene TRBJ2-1; 11 bases map to TRBD2. CDR3 size: 15 residues. Trimming took 6 bases from V and 2 from J; bases not matched to a gene: 3. Germline V gives CDR1 MNHEY, CDR2 SVGAGI. The CDR3 reads CASRLAGGPYNEQFF. CDR3 nucleotide sequence: TGTGCCAGCAGGTTAGCGGGAGGGCCCTACAATGAGCAGTTCTTC.

CDR3 in DNA: TGTGCCAGTAGTACACAGGGGACGCTAAGGGGGATAAGCAATCAGCCCCAGCATTTT. Translating gives CASSTQGTLRGISNQPQHF. J is TRBJ1-5 and V is TRBV19, with TRBD1 matching over 7 bases. This CDR3 region has 19 residues. Germline V CDR1 and CDR2: LNHDA, SQIVND (reference sequence). V was pared by 4 bases and J by 1 base, with 16 bases of the junction left unmatched.

The rearrangement joins TRBV18 to TRBJ1-3; 7 bases match TRBD1. Germline lookup yields CDR1 KGHSH and CDR2 LQKENI. V was clipped by 3 bases and J by 4 bases; unmatched bases: 9. CDR3 size: 16 residues. CDR3 sequence: CASSPYVGGEGNTIYF. DNA for the CDR3: TGTGCCAGCTCACCGTATGTAGGGGGCGAAGGAAACACCATATATTTT.

As to this clone: Other DNA sequences in the same sample also yield this CDR3. This chain uses TRBV18 with TRBJ2-7; the D is unclear. Germline V gives CDR1 KGHSH, CDR2 LQKENI. The CDR3 totals 11 residues. V was pared by 5 bases and J by 4 bases, with 6 bases between. DNA for the CDR3: TGTGCCAGCTCATCCCGTTACGAGCAGTACTTC. Its translation: CASSSRYEQYF.

The rearrangement joins TRBV27 to TRBJ2-7; 10 nucleotides line up with TRBD2. The CDR3 has 17 amino acids. The germline gives CDR1 MNHEY, CDR2 SMNVEV (reference sequence). The J segment lost 3 bases and the V segment lost 5 bases, leaving 13 bases of the junction unmatched. The CDR3 is CASSHQDRSGRVYEQYF. The CDR3 bases are TGTGCCAGCAGTCACCAGGACCGGAGCGGGAGGGTCTACGAGCAGTACTTC.

This chain joins TRBV5-1 and TRBJ2-3, with 13 bases aligning to TRBD2. CDR3 size: 17 residues. J lost 3 bases, V lost 0 bases, and 4 bases had no gene match. The germline V gene encodes CDR1 SGHRS and CDR2 YFSETQ. DNA of the CDR3: TGCGCCAGCAGCTTGGGGACTAGCGGGAGACGTACAGATACGCAGTATTTT. Translation gives CASSLGTSGRRTDTQYF.

The rearrangement joins TRBV7-3 to TRBJ2-5, with 7 bases that match TRBD2. The length of the CDR3 is 16 residues. With 1 base clipped from V and 3 bases from J, the junction kept 8 bases outside the gene matches. Germline lookup yields CDR1 SGHTA and CDR2 FQGTGA. CDR3 sequence (DNA): TGTGCCAGCAGCTTAAGCATCGAGCGGGGAAAAGAGACCCAGTACTTC. Translated: CASSLSIERGKETQYF.

This sequence joins TRBV4-1 and TRBJ1-3; 7 bases are a match to TRBD1. The ends lost 4 bases at V and 3 bases at J; junction bases unmatched: 12. The CDR3 has 17 residues. Germline CDR1 and CDR2: MGHRA and YSYEKL. The CDR3 DNA reads as TGCGCCAGCAGCCCAGGGGGGCCTACCCTAGTTGGAAACACCATATATTTT. Translation: CASSPGGPTLVGNTIYF.

This chain links TRBV28 with TRBJ2-2; 7 positions agree with TRBD1. The junction had 9 bases not matched to a gene; V was cut back by 6 bases and J by 5 bases. The CDR3 covers 15 residues. The germline CDR1 and CDR2 sequences are MDHEN and SYDVKM. The CDR3 sequence is CASSRTGWGTGELFF. The CDR3 DNA follows: TGTGCCAGCAGCCGGACAGGTTGGGGAACCGGGGAGCTGTTTTTT. The full variable domain, completed using reference TRBV28 and TRBJ2-2, is DVKVTQSSRYLVKRTGEKVFLECVQDMDHENMFWYRQDPGLGLRLIYFSYDVKMKEKGDIPEGYSVSREKKERFSLILESASTNQTSMYLCASSRTGWGTGELFFGEGSRLTVL.

V and J are TRBV5-3 and TRBJ2-7; 9 nucleotides line up with TRBD2. TRBV5-3 is placed among ORFs of uncertain function. The CDR3 runs 16 residues. The V segment lost 0 bases and the J segment 4 bases; nucleotides outside the gene matches: 8. CDR3 region: CARSLDPSGRSYEQYF. Written as DNA, the CDR3 is TGTGCCAGAAGCTTGGATCCAAGCGGGAGGAGTTACGAGCAGTACTTC.